This T cell receptor beta chain was sequenced during a study of T cells in Graves' hyperthyroidism and ophthalmopathy. The source material, RNA transcripts, was used to amplify TCR beta CDR3 regions. HTBI primers drove first-round RT-PCR of the TCR CDR3. MiXCR was run by TCRdb on the multiplex PCR reads, yielding one entry per CDR3 protein. The data show around 370,000 distinct CDR3 sequences, approximately 17% seen once. CDR3 length: 14 residues. The germline V and J ends were trimmed by 3 bases and 1 base, with 9 bases remaining between them. Germline CDR1 reads LNHDA; CDR2 reads SQIVND (reference sequence). This clonotype came up a few times. This sample holds PBMCs from under 11 ml fresh peripheral blood.

The chain joins TRBV19 to TRBJ1-1; no reliable D call. The material sequenced was blood. This clonotype originated in a man between 18 and 29 years old with Graves' ophthalmopathy. The CDR3 DNA is TGTGCCAGTAGTATTAGGGCAGGGAACACTGAAGCTTTCTTT. Translated, it gives CASSIRAGNTEAFF.